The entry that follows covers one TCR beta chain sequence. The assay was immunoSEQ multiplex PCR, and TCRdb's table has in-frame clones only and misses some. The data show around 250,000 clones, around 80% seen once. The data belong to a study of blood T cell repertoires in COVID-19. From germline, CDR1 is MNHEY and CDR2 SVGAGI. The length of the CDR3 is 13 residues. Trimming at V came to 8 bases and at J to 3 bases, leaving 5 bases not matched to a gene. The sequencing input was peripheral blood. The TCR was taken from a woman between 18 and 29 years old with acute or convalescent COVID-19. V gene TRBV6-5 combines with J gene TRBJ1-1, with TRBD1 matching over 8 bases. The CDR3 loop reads CASGQGYYTEAFF. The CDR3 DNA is TGTGCCAGCGGACAGGGTTACTACACTGAAGCTTTCTTT.